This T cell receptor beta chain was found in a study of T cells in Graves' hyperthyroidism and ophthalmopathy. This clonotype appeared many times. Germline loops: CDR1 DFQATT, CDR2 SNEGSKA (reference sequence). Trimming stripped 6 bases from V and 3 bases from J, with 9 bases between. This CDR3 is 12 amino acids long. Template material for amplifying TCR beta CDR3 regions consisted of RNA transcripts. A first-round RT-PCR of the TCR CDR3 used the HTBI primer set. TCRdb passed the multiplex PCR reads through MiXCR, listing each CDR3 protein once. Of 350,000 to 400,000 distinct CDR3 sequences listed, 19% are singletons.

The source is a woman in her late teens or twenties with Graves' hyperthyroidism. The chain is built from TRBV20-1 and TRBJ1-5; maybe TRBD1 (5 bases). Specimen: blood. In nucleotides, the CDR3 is TGCAGTGCGGGGGTTGTCAATCAGCCCCAGCATTTT. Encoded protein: CSAGVVNQPQHF.